The entry that follows covers one TCR beta chain sequence. Its cognate antigen is unknown. V was cut by 5 bases and J by 4 bases, with 11 bases left in between. The CDR3 extends over 13 amino acids. CDR1 and CDR2 from the germline V gene are MNHNS and SASEGT. The data belong to a study of cytomegalovirus exposure and HLA in healthy donors. Notes on the study in general: TCR beta V segments were, for the most part, productive about 87% or about 30% of the time in an earlier analysis. Accurate predictions that matched the HLA-A and HLA-B alleles of most subjects were reportedly made from TCR beta sequences.

The PCR ran on 60 Vbeta and 13 Jbeta primers. The assay was immunoSEQ multiplex PCR, and TCRdb's table has in-frame clones only and misses some. The repertoire has fewer than 200,000 clones, more than 70% of them found once; the top ten carry about 4.3%. V is TRBV6-1 and J is TRBJ1-1; D unresolved. The TCR comes from a woman in her fifties or sixties in good health and CMV-seropositive. Sequencing was carried out using PBMCs. The CDR3: CASSFEGGTEAFF. The CDR3 region has the DNA TGTGCCAGCAGTTTTGAGGGTGGCACTGAAGCTTTCTTT.